Below, 8 T cell receptor beta chains from the same sample are listed, as sequenced in a study of T cells in Graves' hyperthyroidism and ophthalmopathy. Template material for amplifying TCR beta CDR3 regions consisted of RNA transcripts. RT-PCR in the first round (using the HTBI primer set) targeted the TCR CDR3. TCRdb re-derived calls from the multiplex PCR reads in MiXCR, one entry per CDR3 protein. The sample has fewer than 900,000 distinct CDR3 sequences, over 15% seen once. The material sequenced was blood. Receptor source: a woman in her 50s with Graves' hyperthyroidism that later progressed to Graves' ophthalmopathy.

This chain uses TRBV6-5 with TRBJ1-2; a possible D gene is TRBD1 (5 bases). The V end was cut by 7 bases, the J end by 8 bases, with 20 bases between. The CDR3 is 14 residues long. The germline CDR1 and CDR2 sequences are MNHEY and SVGAGI. DNA for the CDR3: TGTGCCAGCATCAACCCGCCGGGGACCCGAGGCTACACCTTC. Translating it yields CASINPPGTRGYTF.

This clonotype was detected many times. V gene TRBV5-1 combines with J gene TRBJ2-7; 11 positions match TRBD1. Germline V gene lookup returns CDR1 SGHRS and CDR2 YFSETQ. Trimming cost V 3 bases and J 5 bases; bases outside gene matches: 4. This CDR3 has 14 amino acids. As DNA, the CDR3 is TGCGCCAGCAGCTCCGGACAGGGGGCTAACGAGCAGTACTTC. Translated: CASSSGQGANEQYF.

The chain uses TRBV6-9 and TRBJ1-2, with D uncertain. From germline, CDR1 is MNHGY and CDR2 SVAAGI. V was pared by 6 bases and J by 4 bases, with 12 bases between. The CDR3 has 13 residues. The CDR3, as DNA: TGTGCCAGCAGATTAGGACGGGTCTATGGCTACACCTTC. Amino acid sequence: CASRLGRVYGYTF.

This clonotype was seen many times. This sequence joins TRBV6-1 and TRBJ1-1; TRBD1 agrees at 8 bases. The CDR3 consists of 15 residues. Germline-derived CDR1 and CDR2 are MNHNS and SASEGT. V dropped 7 bases and J dropped 4; count of bases not matched to a gene: 11. CDR3: CASTTQGAGGTEAFF. In DNA, the CDR3 is TGTGCCAGCACCACCCAGGGGGCTGGAGGCACTGAAGCTTTCTTT.

A few counts support this clonotype. This chain uses TRBV10-3 with TRBJ2-3, with D uncertain. Per germline, CDR1 ENHRY and CDR2 SYGVKD. The CDR3 runs to 14 residues. Deletions cut 3 bases from V and 0 bases from J, with 7 bases between. The CDR3 sequence: CAISEESSTDTQYF. Written as DNA, the CDR3 is TGTGCCATCAGTGAAGAGAGTAGCACAGATACGCAGTATTTT.

This clonotype came up a few times. CDR3 sequence reads: CATSKGQGGYTF. The CDR3, as DNA: TGTGCCACCAGCAAGGGACAGGGTGGCTACACCTTC. V is TRBV15 and J is TRBJ1-2; 9 positions agree with TRBD1. The CDR3 is 12 amino acids. Germline V CDR1 and CDR2: LNHNV, YYDKDF (reference sequence). With V trimmed by 4 bases and J by 7 bases, 1 base remained unmatched.

The table lists this clonotype with a few counts. The chain employs TRBV20-1 and TRBJ2-7, with 7 bases matching TRBD1. The CDR3 extends over 14 amino acids. The V gene end was trimmed by 3 bases and the J gene end by 1 base; junction bases not matched to a gene: 6. Per germline, CDR1 DFQATT and CDR2 SNEGSKA (reference sequence). The CDR3 is CSASRDRRSYEQYF. The CDR3 coding sequence is TGCAGTGCTAGCCGGGACAGAAGATCCTACGAGCAGTACTTC.

This clonotype was seen at least ten times. The chain has TRBV11-2 and TRBJ2-7, with a weak D call TRBD1 (6 bases). In germline, CDR1 is SGHAT, CDR2 FQNNGV. The CDR3 is 15 amino acids. V dropped 3 bases and J dropped 2 bases, with 14 bases sitting between them. CDR3 bases: TGTGCCAGCAGCTTCTTACAGGGAAGCCCCTACGAGCAGTACTTC. This codes for CASSFLQGSPYEQYF.